This T cell receptor (beta chain) was captured by sequencing in a study of CD8 T cells in Susac syndrome. Random hexamers primed reverse transcription of about 0.45 to 1 ug RNA. One entry per CDR3 protein results from TCRdb running MiXCR on the immunoSEQ multiplex PCR reads. The sample holds around 230,000 distinct CDR3 sequences; 90% to 97% are singletons and the top ten take under 0.12%. The sequence was collected from a human donor with Susac syndrome. The sequenced sample was CD4+ T cells from PBMCs.

CDR3 coding DNA: TGTGCCAGCAGCTTATTCCCAGTTCTACGAAACACCATATATTTT. This sequence encodes CASSLFPVLRNTIYF. The chain carries TRBV7-9 and TRBJ1-3; D is ambiguous. V lost 2 bases, J lost 5 bases, and 13 bases lay in between. This CDR3 has 15 residues. The germline V gene encodes CDR1 SEHNR and CDR2 FQNEAQ (reference sequence).